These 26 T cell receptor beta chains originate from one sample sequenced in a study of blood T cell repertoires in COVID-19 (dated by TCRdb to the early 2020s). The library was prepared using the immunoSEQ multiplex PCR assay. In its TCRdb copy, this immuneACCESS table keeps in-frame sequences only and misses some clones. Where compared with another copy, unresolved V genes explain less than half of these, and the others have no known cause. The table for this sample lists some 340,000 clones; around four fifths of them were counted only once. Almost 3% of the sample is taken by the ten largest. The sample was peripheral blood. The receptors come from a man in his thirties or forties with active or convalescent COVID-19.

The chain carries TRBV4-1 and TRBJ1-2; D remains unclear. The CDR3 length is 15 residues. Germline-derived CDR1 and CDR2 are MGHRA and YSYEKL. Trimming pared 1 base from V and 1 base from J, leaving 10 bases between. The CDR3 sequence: CASSQGYNYNYGYTF. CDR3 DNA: TGCGCCAGCAGCCAAGGGTACAATTATAACTATGGCTACACCTTC.

Here the CDR3 reads CATSRDPGTDNSPLHF. In DNA, the CDR3 is TGTGCCACCAGCAGAGATCCCGGGACAGATAATTCACCCCTCCACTTT. This chain links TRBV15 with TRBJ1-6, with TRBD1 identical over 7 bases. This CDR3 is 16 amino acids long. Germline assignment: CDR1 LNHNV and CDR2 YYDKDF (reference sequence). The J segment lost 5 bases and the V segment lost 0 bases, leaving 4 bases of the junction unmatched.

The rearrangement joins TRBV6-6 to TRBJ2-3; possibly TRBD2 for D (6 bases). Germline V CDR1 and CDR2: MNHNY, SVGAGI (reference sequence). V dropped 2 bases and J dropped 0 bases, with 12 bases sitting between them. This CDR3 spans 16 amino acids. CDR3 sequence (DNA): TGTGCCAGCAGTTACCTTCCCAGCGGGAGCACAGATACGCAGTATTTT. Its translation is CASSYLPSGSTDTQYF.

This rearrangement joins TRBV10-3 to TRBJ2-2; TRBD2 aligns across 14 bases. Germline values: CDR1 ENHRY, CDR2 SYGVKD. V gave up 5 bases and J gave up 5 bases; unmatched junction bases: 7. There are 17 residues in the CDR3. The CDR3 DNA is TGTGCCATCAGTAGGACTAGCGGGGGGCCCCGGACCGGGGAGCTGTTTTTT. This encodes CAISRTSGGPRTGELFF.

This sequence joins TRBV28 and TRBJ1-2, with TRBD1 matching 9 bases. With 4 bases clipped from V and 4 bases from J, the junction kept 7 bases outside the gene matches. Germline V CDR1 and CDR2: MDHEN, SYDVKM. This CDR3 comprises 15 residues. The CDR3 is CASSSTGGKRYGYTF. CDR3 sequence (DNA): TGTGCCAGCAGTTCCACAGGGGGCAAACGCTATGGCTACACCTTC.

Here the CDR3 reads CASSFWPGQPEDNEQFF. The CDR3 nucleotides are TGTGCCAGCAGCTTTTGGCCCGGACAGCCCGAGGACAATGAGCAGTTCTTC. This chain joins TRBV13 and TRBJ2-1, with TRBD1 as a possible D gene (6 bases). The V end lost 3 bases, the J end lost 5 bases, and 20 bases lay between the germline ends. CDR1 is PRHDT and CDR2 is FYEKMQ in the germline V gene (reference sequence). The CDR3 sequence is 17 residues long.

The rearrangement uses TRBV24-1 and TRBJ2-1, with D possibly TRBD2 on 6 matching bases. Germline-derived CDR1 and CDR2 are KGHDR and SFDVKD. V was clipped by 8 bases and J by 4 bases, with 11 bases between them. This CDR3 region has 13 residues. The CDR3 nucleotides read TGTGCCACCACCGGCGGGGCTTACAATGAGCAGTTCTTC. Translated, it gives CATTGGAYNEQFF.

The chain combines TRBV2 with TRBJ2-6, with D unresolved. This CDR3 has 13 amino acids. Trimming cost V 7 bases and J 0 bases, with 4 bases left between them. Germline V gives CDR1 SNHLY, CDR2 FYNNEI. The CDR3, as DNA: TGTGCCAGCACCTTCTCTGGGGCCAACGTCCTGACTTTC. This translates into CASTFSGANVLTF.

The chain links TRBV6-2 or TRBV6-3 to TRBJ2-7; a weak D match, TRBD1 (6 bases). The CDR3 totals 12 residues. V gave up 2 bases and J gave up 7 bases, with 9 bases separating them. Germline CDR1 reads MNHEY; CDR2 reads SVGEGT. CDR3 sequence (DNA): TGTGCCAGCAGTTACCAGGGGCTTGAGCAGTACTTC. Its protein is CASSYQGLEQYF.

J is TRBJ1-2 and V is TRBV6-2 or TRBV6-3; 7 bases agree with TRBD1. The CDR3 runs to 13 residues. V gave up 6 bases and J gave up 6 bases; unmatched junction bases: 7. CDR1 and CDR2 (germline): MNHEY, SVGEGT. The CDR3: CASRPTGVDGYTF. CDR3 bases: TGTGCCAGCAGACCTACAGGGGTCGATGGCTACACCTTC.

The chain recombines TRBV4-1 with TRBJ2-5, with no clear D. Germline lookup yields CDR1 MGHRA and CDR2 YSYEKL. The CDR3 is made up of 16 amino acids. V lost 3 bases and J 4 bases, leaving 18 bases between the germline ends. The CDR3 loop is CASSHSNSNGVETQYF. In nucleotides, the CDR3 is TGCGCCAGCAGCCATTCAAACAGCAACGGTGTAGAGACCCAGTACTTC.

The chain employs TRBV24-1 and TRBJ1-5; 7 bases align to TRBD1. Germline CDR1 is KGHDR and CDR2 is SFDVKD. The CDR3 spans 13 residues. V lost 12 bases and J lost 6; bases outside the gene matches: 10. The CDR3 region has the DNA TGTGCCGCTTTCGACAGGGTTGTTCAGCCCCAGCATTTT. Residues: CAAFDRVVQPQHF.

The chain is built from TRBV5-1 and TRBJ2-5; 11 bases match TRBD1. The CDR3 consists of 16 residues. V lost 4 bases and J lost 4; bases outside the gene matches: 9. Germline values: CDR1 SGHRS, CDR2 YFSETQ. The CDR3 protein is CASSLHGQGAGETQYF. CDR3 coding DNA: TGCGCCAGCAGCCTCCATGGACAGGGGGCAGGAGAGACCCAGTACTTC.

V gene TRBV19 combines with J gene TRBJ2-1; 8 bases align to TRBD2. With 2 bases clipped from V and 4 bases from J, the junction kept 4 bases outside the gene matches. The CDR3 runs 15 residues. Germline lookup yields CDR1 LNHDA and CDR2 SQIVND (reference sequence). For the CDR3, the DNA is TGTGCCAGTAGTATACGGCGGGAGGCATACAATGAGCAGTTCTTC. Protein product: CASSIRREAYNEQFF.

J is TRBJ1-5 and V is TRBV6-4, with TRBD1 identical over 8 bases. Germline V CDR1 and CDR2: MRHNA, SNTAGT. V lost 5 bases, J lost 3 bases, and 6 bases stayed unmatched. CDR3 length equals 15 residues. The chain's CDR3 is CASSPDRAVNQPQHF. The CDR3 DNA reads TGTGCCAGCAGTCCGGACAGGGCGGTCAATCAGCCCCAGCATTTT.

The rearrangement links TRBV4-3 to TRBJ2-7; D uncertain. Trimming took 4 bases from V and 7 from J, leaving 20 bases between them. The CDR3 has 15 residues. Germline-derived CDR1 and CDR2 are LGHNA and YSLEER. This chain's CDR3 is CASSLSWASSREQYF. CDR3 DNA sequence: TGCGCCAGCAGCCTCTCCTGGGCCTCCTCTCGGGAGCAGTACTTC.

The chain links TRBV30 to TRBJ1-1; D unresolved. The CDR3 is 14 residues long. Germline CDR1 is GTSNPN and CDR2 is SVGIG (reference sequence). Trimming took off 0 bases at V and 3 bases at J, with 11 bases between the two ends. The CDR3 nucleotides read TGTGCCTGGAGTGTACGAAGAGGGTACACTGAAGCTTTCTTT. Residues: CAWSVRRGYTEAFF.

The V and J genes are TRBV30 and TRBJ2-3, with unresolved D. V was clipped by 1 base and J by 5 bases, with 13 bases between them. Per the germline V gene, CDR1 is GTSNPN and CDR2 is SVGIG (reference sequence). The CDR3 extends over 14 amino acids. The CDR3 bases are TGTGCCTGGAGTGGTTCCCTTGGCGGAGATACGCAGTATTTT. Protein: CAWSGSLGGDTQYF.

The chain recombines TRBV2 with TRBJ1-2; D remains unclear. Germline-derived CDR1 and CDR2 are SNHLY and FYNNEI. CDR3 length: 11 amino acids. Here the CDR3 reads CWTTDGHGYTF. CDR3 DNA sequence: TGTTGGACTACCGACGGTCATGGCTACACCTTC.

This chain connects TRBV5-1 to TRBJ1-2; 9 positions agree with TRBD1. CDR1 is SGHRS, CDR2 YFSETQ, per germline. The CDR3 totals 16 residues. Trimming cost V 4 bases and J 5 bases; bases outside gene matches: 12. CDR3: CASSPLPGQGEYGYTF. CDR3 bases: TGCGCCAGCAGCCCACTACCGGGACAGGGTGAATATGGCTACACCTTC. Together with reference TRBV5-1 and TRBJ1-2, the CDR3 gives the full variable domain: KAGVTQTPRYLIKTRGQQVTLSCSPISGHRSVSWYQQTPGQGLQFLFEYFSETQRNKGNFPGRFSGRQFSNSRSEMNVSTLELGDSALYLCASSPLPGQGEYGYTFGSGTRLTVV.

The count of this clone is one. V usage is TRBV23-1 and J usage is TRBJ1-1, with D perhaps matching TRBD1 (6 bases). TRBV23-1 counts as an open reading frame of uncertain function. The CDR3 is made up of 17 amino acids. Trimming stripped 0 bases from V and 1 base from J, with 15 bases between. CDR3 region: CASSQSETGNWNTEAFF. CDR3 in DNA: TGCGCCAGCAGTCAATCCGAAACAGGGAACTGGAACACTGAAGCTTTCTTT.

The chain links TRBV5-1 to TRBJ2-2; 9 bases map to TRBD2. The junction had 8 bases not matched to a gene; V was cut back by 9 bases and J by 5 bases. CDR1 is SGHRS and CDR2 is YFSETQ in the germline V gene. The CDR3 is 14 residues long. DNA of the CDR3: TGCGCCACCCGCGGCGGGGGGGATACCGGGGAGCTGTTTTTT. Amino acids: CATRGGGDTGELFF.

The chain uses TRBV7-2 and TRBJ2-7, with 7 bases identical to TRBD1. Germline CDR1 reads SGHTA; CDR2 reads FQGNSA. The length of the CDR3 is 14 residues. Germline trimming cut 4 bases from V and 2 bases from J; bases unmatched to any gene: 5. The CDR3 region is CASSSPGQPYEQYF. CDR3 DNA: TGTGCCAGCAGCTCTCCGGGACAGCCCTACGAGCAGTACTTC.

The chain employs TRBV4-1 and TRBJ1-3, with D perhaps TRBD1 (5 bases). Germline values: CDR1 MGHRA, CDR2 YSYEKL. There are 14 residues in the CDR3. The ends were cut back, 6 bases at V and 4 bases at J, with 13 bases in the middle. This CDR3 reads CASSSLGRGNTIYF. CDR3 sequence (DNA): TGCGCCAGCAGTTCCCTGGGGCGCGGAAACACCATATATTTT.

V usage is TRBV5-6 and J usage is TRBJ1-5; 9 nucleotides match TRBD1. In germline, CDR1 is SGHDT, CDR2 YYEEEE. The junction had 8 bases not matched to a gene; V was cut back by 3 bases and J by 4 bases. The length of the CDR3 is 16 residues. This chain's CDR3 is CASSSSGQGQNQPQHF. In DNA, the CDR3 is TGTGCCAGCAGCTCCTCAGGACAGGGGCAAAATCAGCCCCAGCATTTT.

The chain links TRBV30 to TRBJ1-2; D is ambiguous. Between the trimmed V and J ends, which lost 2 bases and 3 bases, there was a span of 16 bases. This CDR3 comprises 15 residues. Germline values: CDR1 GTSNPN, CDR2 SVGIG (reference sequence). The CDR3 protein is CAWSLGPEAHYGYTF. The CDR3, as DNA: TGTGCCTGGAGTCTCGGTCCGGAGGCTCACTATGGCTACACCTTC.